This T cell receptor (beta chain) was documented in a study of OX40 agonist ivuxolimab in advanced cancers. The method was immunoSEQ multiplex PCR; TCRdb's version includes in-frame clones alone and lacks a portion of them. The sample shows about 51,000 clones, around 77% of them seen only once. Germline CDR1 is SGDLS and CDR2 is YYNGEE. V lost 0 bases and J 3 bases, leaving 14 bases between the germline ends. The CDR3 covers 16 residues. The TCR comes from an adult with an advanced solid tumor such as melanoma, head and neck, liver or kidney cancer. The chain has TRBV9 and TRBJ2-3, with a weak D call TRBD1 (5 bases). The starting material was CD4+ or CD8+ T cells sorted from blood, obtained in a trial of the OX40 agonist ivuxolimab. Written as DNA, the CDR3 is TGTGCCAGCAGCGTAGCTGGGGCAGGGTTAACAGATACGCAGTATTTT. Encoded protein: CASSVAGAGLTDTQYF.